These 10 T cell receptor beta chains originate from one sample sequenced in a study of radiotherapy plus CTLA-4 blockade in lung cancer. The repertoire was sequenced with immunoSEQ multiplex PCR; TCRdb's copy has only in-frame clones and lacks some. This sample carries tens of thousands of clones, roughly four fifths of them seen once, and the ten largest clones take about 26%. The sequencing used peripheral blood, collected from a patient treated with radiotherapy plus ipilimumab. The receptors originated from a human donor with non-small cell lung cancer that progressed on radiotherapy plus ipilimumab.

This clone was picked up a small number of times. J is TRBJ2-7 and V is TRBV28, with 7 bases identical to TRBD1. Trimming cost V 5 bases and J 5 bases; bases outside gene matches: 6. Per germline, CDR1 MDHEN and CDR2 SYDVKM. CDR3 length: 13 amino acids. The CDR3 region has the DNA TGTGCCAGCAGTCCACAGACAGGGAACGAGCAGTACTTC. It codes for CASSPQTGNEQYF.

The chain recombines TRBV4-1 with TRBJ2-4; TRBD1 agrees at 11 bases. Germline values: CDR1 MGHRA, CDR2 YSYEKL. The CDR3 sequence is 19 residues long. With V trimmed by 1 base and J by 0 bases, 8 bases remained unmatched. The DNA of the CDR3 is TGCGCCAGCAGCCAAGGGGGACAGGGGGGGAATCTAGCCAAAAACATTCAGTACTTC. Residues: CASSQGGQGGNLAKNIQYF.

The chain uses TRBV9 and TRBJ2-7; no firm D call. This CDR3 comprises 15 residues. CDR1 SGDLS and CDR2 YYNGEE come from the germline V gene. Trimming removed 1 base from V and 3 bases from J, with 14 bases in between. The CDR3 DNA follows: TGTGCCAGCAGCGTAAGTCACACCGCAAACTACGAGCAGTACTTC. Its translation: CASSVSHTANYEQYF.

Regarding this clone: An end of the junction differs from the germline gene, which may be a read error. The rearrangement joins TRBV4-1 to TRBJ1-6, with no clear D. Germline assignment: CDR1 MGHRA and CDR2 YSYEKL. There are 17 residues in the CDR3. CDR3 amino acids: CASSHMEGRAYNSPLHF. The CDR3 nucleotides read TGCGCCAGCAGCCACATGGAGGGCAGAGCCTACAATTCACCCCTCCACTTT.

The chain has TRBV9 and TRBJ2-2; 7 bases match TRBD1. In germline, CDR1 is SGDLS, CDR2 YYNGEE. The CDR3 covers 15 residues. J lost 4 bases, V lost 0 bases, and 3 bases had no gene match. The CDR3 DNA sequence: TGTGCCAGCAGCGTAGTACAGGGGACCACCGGGGAGCTGTTTTTT. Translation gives CASSVVQGTTGELFF.

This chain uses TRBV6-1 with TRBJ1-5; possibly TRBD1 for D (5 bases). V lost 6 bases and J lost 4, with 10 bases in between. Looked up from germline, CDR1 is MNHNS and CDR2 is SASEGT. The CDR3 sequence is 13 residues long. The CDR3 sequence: CASRVGGNQPQHF. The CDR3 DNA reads TGTGCCAGCAGGGTGGGGGGGAATCAGCCCCAGCATTTT.

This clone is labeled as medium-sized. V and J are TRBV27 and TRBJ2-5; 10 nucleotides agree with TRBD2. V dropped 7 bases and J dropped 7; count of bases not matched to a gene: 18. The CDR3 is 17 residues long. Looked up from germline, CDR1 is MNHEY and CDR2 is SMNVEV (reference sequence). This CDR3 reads CASNGGGLANERRTQYF. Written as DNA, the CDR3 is TGTGCCAGCAATGGAGGGGGACTAGCGAATGAAAGACGGACCCAGTACTTC.

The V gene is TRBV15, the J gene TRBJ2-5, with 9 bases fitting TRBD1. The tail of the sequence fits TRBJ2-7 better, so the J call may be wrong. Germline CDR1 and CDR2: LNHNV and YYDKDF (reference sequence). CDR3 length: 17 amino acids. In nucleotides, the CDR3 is TGTGCCACCAGCAGAGATCTCTGGGGGACAGGGACTTACGAGCAGTACTTC. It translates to CATSRDLWGTGTYEQYF.

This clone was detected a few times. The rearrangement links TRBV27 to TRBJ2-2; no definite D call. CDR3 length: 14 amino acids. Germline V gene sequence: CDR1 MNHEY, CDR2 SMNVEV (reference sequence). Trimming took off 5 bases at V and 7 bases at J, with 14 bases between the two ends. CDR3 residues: CASSSLGLIGELFF. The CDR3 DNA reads TGTGCCAGCAGTAGCCTTGGGCTGATCGGGGAGCTGTTTTTT.

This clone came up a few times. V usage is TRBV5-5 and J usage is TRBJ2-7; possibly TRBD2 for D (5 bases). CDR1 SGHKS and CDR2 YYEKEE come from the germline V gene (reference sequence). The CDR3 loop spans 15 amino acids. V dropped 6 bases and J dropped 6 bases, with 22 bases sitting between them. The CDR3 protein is CASTPSGVNLGEQYF. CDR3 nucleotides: TGTGCCAGCACCCCATCCGGGGTAAATCTAGGCGAGCAGTACTTC.